Described below is a single TCR beta chain sequence and its context. Germline V gene data show CDR1 as GTSNPN and CDR2 as SVGIG (reference sequence). The CDR3 runs 17 residues. V dropped 3 bases and J dropped 1; count of bases not matched to a gene: 12. Repertoires were generated with immunoSEQ multiplex PCR, while TCRdb's copy carries only in-frame clones and drops some. The table has approximately 80,000 clones, 70% to 90% seen once. This sample was taken from a study of control samples from healthy donors and cancer patients. Sequencing used blood. The rearrangement joins TRBV30 to TRBJ2-3; 8 positions match TRBD1. This TCR came from a woman between 45 and 60 years old in good health. The DNA of the CDR3 is TGTGCCTGGAGCCGGGCCCCAGGGGGCGCGGGCACAGATACGCAGTATTTT. It encodes CAWSRAPGGAGTDTQYF.